The 7 T cell receptor beta chains reported below all come from one sample, sequenced in a study of T cells in women clearing cervical HPV infection. Here immunoSEQ multiplex PCR was the method, and the copy in TCRdb shows in-frame clones only, minus some. Listed are 40,000 to 60,000 clones; approximately 1% falls within the top ten. The sample comprised blood buffy coat. Receptor source: a woman aged 18 to 75 with a cervical HPV16 infection that either progressed to CIN3+ or cleared (not recorded which).

Details on this clone: The missing CDR3 end, 3 residues past where the read stops, is filled in from the germline J gene. The chain carries TRBV28 and TRBJ1-5; no clear D gene. The V end lost 6 bases, the J end lost 0 bases, and 9 bases lay between the germline ends. The germline gives CDR1 MDHEN, CDR2 SYDVKM. The CDR3 is made up of 14 amino acids. The CDR3 DNA, read in part, is TGTGCCAGCAGCCAGATAAGTAGCAATCAGCCC. It is translated as CASSQISSNQP. The complete CDR3 protein is CASSQISSNQPQHF.

Turning to this clone: The read ends 3 residues before the CDR3 terminus; that terminus is restored from the germline J gene. The V call is TRBV6-1, the J call TRBJ1-1; D uncertain. Germline CDR1 is MNHNS and CDR2 is SASEGT. Trimming left V 2 bases short and J 1 base short, with 8 bases between. The length of the CDR3 is 14 residues. The CDR3 sequence is CASSESGPNTEAFF. The sequenced CDR3 bases are TGTGCCAGCAGTGAAAGCGGTCCGAACACTGAA.

The CDR3 loop is CSVFSKLDGYTF. The sequenced CDR3 bases are TGCAGCGTATTTAGTAAGTTGGATGGC. The chain recombines TRBV29-1 with TRBJ1-2; D gene uncertain. The CDR3 goes on 3 residues after the read ends, and that part is filled in from the germline J gene. Trimming removed 6 bases from V and 6 bases from J, with 14 bases in between. The CDR3 is 12 residues long. From germline, CDR1 is SQVTM and CDR2 ANQGSEA.

For this clone: From the germline J gene comes the end of the CDR3, since the read stops 3 residues before it. The chain links TRBV20-1 to TRBJ2-3; 12 bases fit TRBD2. The germline CDR1 and CDR2 sequences are DFQATT and SNEGSKA (reference sequence). This CDR3 has 17 residues. V trimming: 7 bases; J trimming: 5 bases; junction bases outside the gene matches: 16. The CDR3 bases that were read are TGCAGTGTACGGGGGTTACTAGCGGGGGGTCCGGGAGATACG. Translating gives CSVRGLLAGGPGDT. The complete CDR3 protein is CSVRGLLAGGPGDTQYF.

On this clone: The read comes to an end 3 residues before the CDR3 does, leaving the germline J gene to fill in the end. The rearrangement links TRBV4-1 to TRBJ2-4; possibly TRBD2 for D (5 bases). V lost 2 bases and J lost 1, with 15 bases in between. The length of the CDR3 is 17 residues. Germline V lookup: CDR1 MGHRA, CDR2 YSYEKL. CDR3 DNA, as far as it was read: TGCGCCAGCAGCCAAACCCGGGCGGGCATCGCCAAAAACATT. This encodes CASSQTRAGIAKNI. The whole CDR3 reads CASSQTRAGIAKNIQYF.

A word on this clone: The CDR3 end is not reached by the read, which stops 3 residues before it; the germline J gene fills it in. The chain uses TRBV2 and TRBJ2-1; D gene ambiguous. The CDR3 spans 11 residues. Germline V gives CDR1 SNHLY, CDR2 FYNNEI. V lost 5 bases and J lost 7, with 6 bases in between. CDR3 amino acids: CASSIENEQFF. CDR3 bases read: TGTGCCAGCAGTATAGAAAATGAG.

With respect to this clone: The read comes to an end 3 residues before the CDR3 does, leaving the germline J gene to fill in the end. The chain joins TRBV6-1 to TRBJ1-5; no clear D gene. CDR3 length: 15 residues. Trimming took 3 bases from V and 5 from J, leaving 14 bases between them. Germline V CDR1 and CDR2: MNHNS, SASEGT. The CDR3 bases that were read are TGTGCCAGCAGTGACCCTACGAGGGTCGATCAGCCC. It translates to CASSDPTRVDQP. The complete CDR3 reads CASSDPTRVDQPQHF.